This is a list of T cell receptor beta chains from one sample in a study of CD8 T cells in Susac syndrome. TCRdb processed the immunoSEQ multiplex PCR reads anew with MiXCR; each CDR3 protein has one entry. This sample has over 130,000 distinct CDR3 sequences; about 95% occur once, and the top ten carry 0.095% to 0.14%. Sequenced: CD4+ T cells from PBMCs. These receptors were taken from a human donor with multiple sclerosis. Each CDR3 is given with its conserved first and last residue. Fields, in order: J gene, V gene, D gene, clone size, CDR3 DNA, CDR3 protein. A D gene is named only where the DNA matches it firmly. Only part of the rows carry a size: once, few, many, or a class if the clone is expanded.

TRBJ1-2	TRBV6-5	TRBD1	-	TGTGCCAGCAGCCTACAGGGGGCGAGGGGTGGCTACACCTTC	CASSLQGARGGYTF
TRBJ2-5	TRBV6-2/TRBV6-3	TRBD1	-	TGTGCCAGCAGCAAGGTCAGGGGGTCGGAGACCCAGTACTTC	CASSKVRGSETQYF
TRBJ1-2	TRBV4-3	-	-	TGCGCCAGCAGCCCTGGGGGGGGGAGCTATGGCTACACCTTC	CASSPGGGSYGYTF
TRBJ2-3	TRBV5-6	TRBD1	-	TGTGCCAGCAGCTTGGGGAACAGGGGGCTTGGGGGAGATACGCAGTATTTT	CASSLGNRGLGGDTQYF
TRBJ2-7	TRBV7-3	TRBD1	-	TGTGCCAGCAGCCAGGACAGGGGCTACGAGCAGTACTTC	CASSQDRGYEQYF
TRBJ2-4	TRBV6-5	-	-	TGTGCCAGCAGCCGATCGCGGCTCAAAAACATTCAGTACTTC	CASSRSRLKNIQYF
TRBJ2-1	TRBV5-4	TRBD2	-	TGTGCCAGCAATGTAGCGGGAGGACCCTACAATGAGCAGTTCTTC	CASNVAGGPYNEQFF
TRBJ1-2	TRBV28	-	-	TGTGCCAGCAGGGATAGATACAGGACCCTTAACTATGGCTACACCTTC	CASRDRYRTLNYGYTF
TRBJ2-5	TRBV7-9	TRBD2	-	TGTGCCAGCAGCTTAATCGCCCCCTTTACTAGCGGTTACCAAGAGACCCAGTACTTC	CASSLIAPFTSGYQETQYF
TRBJ1-5	TRBV4-1	-	-	TGCGCCAGCAGCCCGGCTTGGGGTTCGCATCAGCCCCAGCATTTT	CASSPAWGSHQPQHF
TRBJ2-7	TRBV12-3/TRBV12-4	TRBD2	-	TGTGCCAGCAGTTTCCGGGAGGTTGCCTACGAGCAGTACTTC	CASSFREVAYEQYF
TRBJ2-1	TRBV12-3/TRBV12-4	-	once	TGTGCCAGCAGTTCCACTAGTTACAATGAGCAGTTCTTC	CASSSTSYNEQFF
TRBJ2-5	TRBV6-2/TRBV6-3	-	-	TGTGCCAGCAGTTACCCAGTGTGGGCCCAGTACTTC	CASSYPVWAQYF
TRBJ1-2	TRBV15	-	-	TGTGCCACCAGCAGAGTGGCCAGGGGAGACTATGGCTACACCTTC	CATSRVARGDYGYTF
TRBJ2-3	TRBV2	TRBD1	-	TGTGCCAGCAGGCGACAGGGGCAGACCACAGATACGCAGTATTTT	CASRRQGQTTDTQYF
TRBJ2-3	TRBV7-9	TRBD2	-	TGTGCCAGCAGCTTAGCGGGGGGGAAGGATACGCAGTATTTT	CASSLAGGKDTQYF
TRBJ2-1	TRBV14	-	-	TGTGCCAGCAGCCAAGGACGTCTAGCCTACAATGAGCAGTTCTTC	CASSQGRLAYNEQFF
TRBJ1-5	TRBV6-1	-	once	TGTGCCAGCAGCGTTGGACGGACTCAGCCCCAGCATTTT	CASSVGRTQPQHF
TRBJ1-2	TRBV29-1	TRBD1	-	TGCAGCGTTGAGGGGGACAGGACCGGTAACTATGGCTACACCTTC	CSVEGDRTGNYGYTF
TRBJ1-4	TRBV15	-	-	TGTGCCACCAGCAGTAGGAGAACAGCTGAAAAACTGTTTTTT	CATSSRRTAEKLFF
TRBJ1-2	TRBV12-3/TRBV12-4	TRBD1	-	TGTGCCAGCAGTCTCGAAAGGGACAGGAGAGACTACACCTTC	CASSLERDRRDYTF
TRBJ2-7	TRBV20-1	-	-	TGCAGTGCTGCTAACAGGGCTGGGGCCTACGAGCAGTACTTC	CSAANRAGAYEQYF
TRBJ2-1	TRBV5-6	-	-	TGTGCCAGCAGCCGCTCGGGCAGGTCCGGCGATGAGCAGTTCTTC	CASSRSGRSGDEQFF
TRBJ1-2	TRBV20-1	TRBD1	-	TGCAGTGCTAGAGTGCCAGGGGGCGCATCTGGCTACACCTTC	CSARVPGGASGYTF
TRBJ2-7	TRBV6-1	TRBD1	-	TGTGCCAGCACCCACCATCTTATCCCCGGACAGGGACAATCCTACGAGCAGTACTTC	CASTHHLIPGQGQSYEQYF
TRBJ2-5	TRBV20-1	-	-	TGCAGTGCTCAGAGGCGGCACCCACAAGAGACCCAGTACTTC	CSAQRRHPQETQYF
TRBJ1-6	TRBV2	TRBD1	-	TGTGCCAGCAGTGAAGACGGGACAGGGGGAAGCTCCTATAATTCACCCCTCCACTTT	CASSEDGTGGSSYNSPLHF
TRBJ2-1	TRBV7-9	TRBD2	once	TGTGCCAGCAGCTCGTTAGCGGGTAAGGGGAACAATGAGCAGTTCTTC	CASSSLAGKGNNEQFF
TRBJ2-7	TRBV9	TRBD1	few	TGTGCCAGCAGCGCAAGACAGGGGGCCGAGCAGTACTTC	CASSARQGAEQYF
TRBJ2-5	TRBV18	-	-	TGTGCCAGCTCGCCTACCCAGGGGGAGACCCAGTACTTC	CASSPTQGETQYF
TRBJ1-5	TRBV4-1	-	-	TGCGCCAGCAGCCAAGACAGGGTCAGTATTCAGCCCCAGCATTTT	CASSQDRVSIQPQHF
TRBJ1-5	TRBV20-1	-	-	TGCAGTGCTAGAGACAATTGGAGCAATCAGCCCCAGCATTTT	CSARDNWSNQPQHF
TRBJ2-5	TRBV20-1	TRBD1	-	TGCAGTGCCTGGGATCTCCGGGACAGGGGGGGTCTCCAAGAGACCCAGTACTTC	CSAWDLRDRGGLQETQYF
TRBJ1-2	TRBV4-3	TRBD1	-	TGCGCCAGCAGCCAAGAGTCGGGACAGGGGACCTATGGCTACACCTTC	CASSQESGQGTYGYTF
TRBJ2-3	TRBV5-4	TRBD1	-	TGTGCCAGCAGCGTGACAGGGGGCGCGGTAGATACGCAGTATTTT	CASSVTGGAVDTQYF
TRBJ2-7	TRBV7-8	TRBD2	once	TGTGCCAGCAGCGCTCGACTAGCGGGAGGGTACGAGCAGTACTTC	CASSARLAGGYEQYF
TRBJ1-1	TRBV9	-	once	TGTGCCAGCAGCGGAACAGGGTTGAACACTGAAGCTTTCTTT	CASSGTGLNTEAFF
TRBJ2-5	TRBV4-1	TRBD1	-	TGCGCCAGCAGCCAAATCGGACAGGGAAGGCGACAAGAGACCCAGTACTTC	CASSQIGQGRRQETQYF
TRBJ1-5	TRBV5-6	TRBD1	-	TGTGCCAGCAGCTTTTATGGGACAGCTGGGGTTATTCAGCCCCAGCATTTT	CASSFYGTAGVIQPQHF
TRBJ2-7	TRBV2	TRBD1	-	TGTGCCAGCAGTGTGACAGGGGCCTACGAGCAGTACTTC	CASSVTGAYEQYF
TRBJ2-7	TRBV15	TRBD2	-	TGTGCCACCAGCAGAGATATTCGGACTAGCGGGGTACCCTACGAGCAGTACTTC	CATSRDIRTSGVPYEQYF
TRBJ2-3	TRBV29-1	TRBD2	-	TGCAGCGTCATGACCGGGCTAGCGGGAGGCACAGATACGCAGTATTTT	CSVMTGLAGGTDTQYF
TRBJ2-4	TRBV2	-	-	TGTGCCAGCAGTGAATCTGTGCGAAACATTCAGTACTTC	CASSESVRNIQYF
TRBJ2-7	TRBV28	TRBD1	-	TGTGCCACTACCCTGGACAGGGGGATAAGGGAGCAGTACTTC	CATTLDRGIREQYF
TRBJ1-2	TRBV20-1	TRBD1	-	TGCAGTGCACCCCGGGAGGGCGCAGGGGGAAGCTACACCTTC	CSAPREGAGGSYTF
TRBJ1-1	TRBV20-1	TRBD1	-	TGCAGTGCTGGATGGACAGGGCAAAACCCTGAAGCTTTCTTT	CSAGWTGQNPEAFF
TRBJ1-2	TRBV9	-	once	TGTGCCAGCAGCGTAGAGGAGGGCTATGGCTACACCTTC	CASSVEEGYGYTF
TRBJ2-7	TRBV4-3	-	once	TGCGCCAGCAGCCAAGAAGGCACAGTGGACGAGCAGTACTTC	CASSQEGTVDEQYF
TRBJ2-1	TRBV7-3	TRBD2	-	TGTGCCAGCAGCTTAGTTGGGACTAGCGGCGATGAGCAGTTCTTC	CASSLVGTSGDEQFF
TRBJ1-1	TRBV29-1	TRBD1	-	TGCAGCGTTGGGTGGGGTGGGGGACAGGCGCTCACTGAAGCTTTCTTT	CSVGWGGGQALTEAFF
TRBJ2-1	TRBV20-1	TRBD2	-	TGCAGTGCTTGGCGTAGCGGGAGAGGAGCGGATGAGCAGTTCTTC	CSAWRSGRGADEQFF
TRBJ1-1	TRBV9	-	-	TGTGCCAGCAGTGTAAGGGACCTGAACACTGAAGCTTTCTTT	CASSVRDLNTEAFF
TRBJ2-1	TRBV18	TRBD2	-	TGTGCCAGCTCATCCCAATCGACTAGCGGGTGGACCATCTCCTACAATGAGCAGTTCTTC	CASSSQSTSGWTISYNEQFF
TRBJ2-7	TRBV27	TRBD1	-	TGTGCCAGCAGTTTCTGGGGACAGGGATGGGAGCAGTACTTC	CASSFWGQGWEQYF
TRBJ2-1	TRBV20-1	-	-	TGCAGTGCTAGTCCCCCACGAGCGTTGAATGAGCAGTTCTTC	CSASPPRALNEQFF
TRBJ2-1	TRBV20-1	-	-	TGCAGTGCTTCCCGGGCAGGAGAGCAGTTCTTC	CSASRAGEQFF
TRBJ1-5	TRBV12-3/TRBV12-4	TRBD1	-	TGTGCCAGCAGCCGGGACAGGAATGACAATCAGCCCCAGCATTTT	CASSRDRNDNQPQHF
TRBJ2-7	TRBV5-1	-	-	TGCGCCAGCAGTGAGTTACAGTCCTCCTACGAGCAGTACTTC	CASSELQSSYEQYF